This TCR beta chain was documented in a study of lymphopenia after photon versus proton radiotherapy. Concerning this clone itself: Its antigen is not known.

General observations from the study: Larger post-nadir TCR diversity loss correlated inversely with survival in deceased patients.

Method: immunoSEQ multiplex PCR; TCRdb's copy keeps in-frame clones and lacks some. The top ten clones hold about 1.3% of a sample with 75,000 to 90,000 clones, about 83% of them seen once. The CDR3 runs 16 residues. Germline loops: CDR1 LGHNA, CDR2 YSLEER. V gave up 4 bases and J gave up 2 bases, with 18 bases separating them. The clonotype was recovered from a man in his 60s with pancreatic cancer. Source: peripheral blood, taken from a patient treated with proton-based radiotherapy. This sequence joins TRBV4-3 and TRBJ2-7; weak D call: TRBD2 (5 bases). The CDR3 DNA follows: TGCGCCAGCAGCCCAACTGCCGCGGGTCGGGCCTACGAGCAGTACTTC. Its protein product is CASSPTAAGRAYEQYF.